This TCR beta chain was sequenced for a study of T cell responses to AZD1222 COVID-19 vaccine. The CDR3 has 14 amino acids. With V trimmed by 4 bases and J by 1 base, 3 bases remained unmatched. Germline CDR1 LNHDA, CDR2 SQIVND (reference sequence). Study-wide results and limits: The donors showed a predominance of white British ancestry and of females, with possible underestimation of clonal diversity. Sampling that yielded the repertoires occurred only after the peak T cell response.

As concerns this clone: Its antigen is as yet unknown.

Sequenced by immunoSEQ multiplex PCR; TCRdb stores in-frame clones only, minus some. The top ten clones hold about 0.91% of a sample with about 130,000 clones, roughly 93% of them seen once. The TCR comes from an adult in good health. The chain carries TRBV19 and TRBJ1-1; 7 nucleotides match TRBD1. The source was peripheral blood, collected on day 0 of AZD1222 vaccination. CDR3: CASSTWTGNTEAFF. For the CDR3, the DNA is TGTGCCAGTAGTACTTGGACAGGGAACACTGAAGCTTTCTTT.